These 10 T cell receptor beta chains came from one sample sequenced in a study of response to subunit inactivated influenza vaccine. TCRdb redid the calling of the RT-PCR reads with MiXCR, one entry per CDR3 protein. The sample carries about 540,000 distinct CDR3 sequences, roughly 23% recorded once. Another study also made use of these data, one on T cells expressing NK-cell markers. This second report adds: In generating TCR beta cDNA, 5'RACE template switching with UMIs was used.

Sequences were derived from CD4+ T cells sorted from PBMCs, sampled about 11 days after vaccination. These receptors originate from a man aged 50 to 60 who received an inactivated influenza vaccine.

The chain joins TRBV29-1 to TRBJ1-3, with D possibly matching TRBD1 (6 bases). V lost 4 bases and J lost 2, with 12 bases in between. The CDR3 length is 14 residues. Germline assignment: CDR1 SQVTM and CDR2 ANQGSEA. The CDR3 DNA sequence: TGCAGCGTTGTGGGGGCGGCGACTGGAAACACCATATATTTT. Protein sequence: CSVVGAATGNTIYF.

The chain combines TRBV6-1 with TRBJ2-7, with D tentatively TRBD2 (6 bases). The germline CDR1 and CDR2 sequences are MNHNS and SASEGT. The V and J ends lost 5 bases and 0 bases respectively, with 14 bases between them. There are 15 residues in the CDR3. Here the CDR3 reads CASSRSGRNSYEQYF. The CDR3 DNA follows: TGTGCCAGCAGTCGCAGCGGGCGGAACTCCTACGAGCAGTACTTC.

This clonotype was seen more than once but under ten times. The CDR3 loop is CASSPGTSGNEQFF. CDR3 in DNA: TGTGCCAGCAGTCCCGGGACTAGCGGAAATGAGCAGTTCTTC. The chain carries TRBV12-3 or TRBV12-4 and TRBJ2-1; 11 nucleotides agree with TRBD2. CDR3 length: 14 residues. Germline trimming cut 5 bases from V and 7 bases from J; bases unmatched to any gene: 4.

The chain is built from TRBV7-3 and TRBJ2-1; 10 nucleotides align to TRBD2. Trimming cost V 4 bases and J 6 bases; bases outside gene matches: 3. This CDR3 is built from 14 residues. Germline V lookup: CDR1 SGHTA, CDR2 FQGTGA. The CDR3 DNA reads as TGTGCCAGCAGCTCCGGGACTAGCGCCAATGAGCAGTTCTTC. It specifies CASSSGTSANEQFF.

This chain uses TRBV10-3 with TRBJ2-1; tentatively, D is TRBD1 or TRBD2 (10 bases each). The ends were cut back, 8 bases at V and 2 bases at J, with 25 bases in the middle. CDR3 length equals 18 residues. Germline V CDR1 and CDR2: ENHRY, SYGVKD. For the CDR3, the DNA is TGTGCCATCCGAGGACAGGGGGATAGCGGGAGGCCCTACAATGAGCAGTTCTTC. Protein product: CAIRGQGDSGRPYNEQFF.

This chain joins TRBV20-1 and TRBJ2-3; TRBD1 agrees at 10 bases. CDR1 and CDR2 (germline): DFQATT, SNEGSKA (reference sequence). Trimming removed 4 bases from V and 6 bases from J; junction bases left unmatched: 4. The CDR3 sequence is 13 residues long. CDR3 coding DNA: TGCAGTGCTAAGACAGGGGGCCCCGATACGCAGTATTTT. Amino acids: CSAKTGGPDTQYF.

The V call is TRBV28, the J call TRBJ1-6, with TRBD1 as a possible D gene (5 bases). The CDR3 is 14 residues long. Trimming left V 8 bases short and J 8 bases short, with 16 bases between. The V gene's germline CDR1 is MDHEN and CDR2 SYDVKM. The chain's CDR3 is CASESRGSYSPLHF. CDR3 DNA: TGTGCCAGCGAAAGCCGGGGCTCTTATTCACCCCTCCACTTT.

This chain links TRBV27 with TRBJ1-2; D perhaps matches TRBD1 (6 bases). CDR3 length equals 15 residues. The germline gives CDR1 MNHEY, CDR2 SMNVEV (reference sequence). V lost 4 bases and J 5 bases, leaving 17 bases between the germline ends. The CDR3 here is CASSSRQANSYGYTF. The DNA for the CDR3 is TGTGCCAGCAGTTCCCGACAGGCGAACTCTTATGGCTACACCTTC.

DNA of the CDR3: TGTGCCAGCAGGATTGACGTAGACAATGAGCAGTTCTTC. Translation: CASRIDVDNEQFF. This chain joins TRBV12-3 or TRBV12-4 and TRBJ2-1; D remains unclear. V shed 6 bases and J shed 5 bases, with 11 bases lying between them. The CDR3 extends over 13 amino acids.

The chain is built from TRBV12-3 or TRBV12-4 and TRBJ2-5; TRBD1 agrees at 9 bases. V trimming: 3 bases; J trimming: 5 bases; junction bases outside the gene matches: 10. CDR3 size: 16 residues. The CDR3: CASSFAGTGTYETQYF. The CDR3 nucleotides are TGTGCCAGCAGTTTCGCCGGGACAGGGACTTACGAGACCCAGTACTTC.